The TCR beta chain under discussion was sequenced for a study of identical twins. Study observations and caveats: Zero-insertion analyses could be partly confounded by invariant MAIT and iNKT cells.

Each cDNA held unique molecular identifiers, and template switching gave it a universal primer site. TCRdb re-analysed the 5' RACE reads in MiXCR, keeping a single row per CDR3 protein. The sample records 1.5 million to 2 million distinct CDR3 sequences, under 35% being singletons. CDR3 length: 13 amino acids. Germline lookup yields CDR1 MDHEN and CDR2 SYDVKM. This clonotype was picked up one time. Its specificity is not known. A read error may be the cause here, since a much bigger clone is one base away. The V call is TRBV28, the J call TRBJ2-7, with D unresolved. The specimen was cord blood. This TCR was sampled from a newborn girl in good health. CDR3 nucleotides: TGTGCCAGCAGTTCGGCGAGCTCCTACGAGCGGTACTTC. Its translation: CASSSASSYERYF.